Detailed here is one TCR beta chain. Its antigen is unknown. The repertoire was sequenced with immunoSEQ multiplex PCR; TCRdb's copy has only in-frame clones and lacks some. Among roughly 2.5 million clones listed, roughly 92% were seen once. Caucasian adults residing in Nashville, Tennessee made up all the donors. The data belong to a study of shared clonotypes between healthy human individuals. General study points: Among donors, the sharing of clonotypes was expected to be influenced by sequencing depth. Relative to their counterparts shared across all four donors, non-shared clonotypes exhibited diminished generation probabilities.

The ends were cut back, 0 bases at V and 4 bases at J, with 10 bases in the middle. CDR3 length: 15 amino acids. CDR1 is LNHDA, CDR2 SQIVND, per germline (reference sequence). The sequenced material came from naive CD4+ T cells sorted from blood. Subset of the sample: CD45RA+ positively selected. V and J are TRBV19 and TRBJ1-5; no reliable D call. The origin of this receptor is a man aged 18-30 years in good health. DNA for the CDR3: TGTGCCAGTAGTATAGAGGGTATGCGAAATCAGCCCCAGCATTTT. It translates to CASSIEGMRNQPQHF.